The rows below give T cell receptor beta chains drawn from one sample of a study of T-cell reconstitution after alpha-beta-depleted transplantation in children. TCRdb re-called the PCR reads with MiXCR, one entry per CDR3 protein. The sample contains a few hundred thousand distinct CDR3 sequences, around 13% of which appear only once. The specimen comprised PBMCs from the stem cell graft donor, sampled from the stem cell graft. These receptors all come from a human donor who donated a stem cell graft to a child with combined immunodeficiency. Each CDR3 is given with its conserved first and last residue.

v_call	cdr3_length	cdr3_aa
TRBV4-3	16	CASSQRSPPWVETQYF
TRBV12-3/TRBV12-4	13	CASSRTQGTEAFF
TRBV4-2	19	CASKRGGTETYMNTGELFF
TRBV6-2/TRBV6-3	16	CASSYRTSGSPPEQFF
TRBV5-5	13	CASIATSSYEQYF
TRBV7-2	14	CASSSSGTKETQYF
TRBV2	15	CASRRLAGESYEQYF
TRBV20-1	13	CSADTGGWETQYF
TRBV11-3	16	CASSPRGPAMAGELFF
TRBV9	14	CASSVPGTGNTIYF
TRBV3-1	14	CASSHRGQNYGYTF
TRBV5-1	16	CASSPRASGSYNEQFF
TRBV10-3	15	CAISVGQGRGETQYF
TRBV20-1	15	CSANRGGPGTDTQYF
TRBV9	13	CASGPLGTGELFF
TRBV9	15	CASSLRGTGAYEQYF
TRBV12-3/TRBV12-4	14	CASSPGSRNQPQHF
TRBV20-1	14	CSALRTSGEETQYF
TRBV29-1	14	CSVGGRQDGTIYTF
TRBV7-6	17	CASSLPGGRGSYNEQFF
TRBV27	15	CASSLSTQGAQEQYF
TRBV5-1	14	CASSSTGGVEKLFF
TRBV6-5	14	CASSYSQGLTEAFF
TRBV24-1	13	CATSGHTSYEQYF
TRBV7-9	17	CASSGTYRDRKNEKLFF
TRBV12-5	15	CASGYEGLSNNEQFF
TRBV20-1	14	CSAPRTGGKNIQYF
TRBV7-2	15	CASSESGRAMDTQYF
TRBV12-3/TRBV12-4	14	CASSSLALQETQYF
TRBV20-1	14	CSAFRTSSGETQYF
TRBV25-1	15	CASSERWEGDNEQFF
TRBV18	13	CASSPFTGREQFF
TRBV5-6	16	CASSLPNGIYNYGYTF
TRBV7-8	16	CASSSDGTSGSDEQFF
TRBV4-3	14	CASSHGQGGHEAFF
TRBV6-2/TRBV6-3	15	CASSYGLIADQPQHF
TRBV12-3/TRBV12-4	12	CASSKTRQWQYF
TRBV9	14	CASSVGGNTGELFF
TRBV10-3	11	CAIKTNYEQYF
TRBV6-2/TRBV6-3	15	CASSRTGGPTGELFF
TRBV12-3/TRBV12-4	11	CASSLTSEQFF
TRBV12-3/TRBV12-4	13	CASGPPERNEQFF
TRBV7-2	14	CASSLGFFPYEQYF
TRBV15	15	CATSRDRTTGNTIYF
TRBV11-2	13	CASSLDQAQPQHF
TRBV20-1	12	CSARSGNSEAFF
TRBV6-4	16	CASSDPSGTGVNEQFF
TRBV21-1	16	CASSTGGVGLPYGYTF
TRBV10-3	16	CAISDPDGELGDTQYF
TRBV29-1	15	CSVTSWGPSGNTIYF
TRBV12-3/TRBV12-4	13	CASTTSGPSTQYF
TRBV20-1	9	CSGSRAQHF
TRBV4-3	15	CASSRSQMDTGELFF
TRBV20-1	11	CSAESSYEQYF